The 10 T cell receptor beta chains given below trace back to one sample, sequenced in a study of blood T cells in healthy people across ages. A second about 7 to 12 cycle PCR used barcoded and J-beta primers. Using its own MiXCR run on the 5' RACE reads, TCRdb lists one record per CDR3 protein. Of about a million distinct CDR3 sequences in the sample, around two fifths were seen once. The material sequenced was blood. The receptors here all came from a man between 18 and 35 years old in good health.

In this sample, this clonotype turned up a few times. This chain joins TRBV7-2 and TRBJ2-1; TRBD2 matches at 11 bases. The V and J ends lost 5 bases and 6 bases, in that order; junction bases with no gene match: 6. The germline CDR1 and CDR2 sequences are SGHTA and FQGNSA. The CDR3 sequence is 15 residues long. CDR3 in amino acids: CASSGTSGLGNEQFF. The DNA of the CDR3 is TGTGCCAGCAGCGGGACTAGCGGCTTGGGCAATGAGCAGTTCTTC.

The chain joins TRBV6-2 or TRBV6-3 to TRBJ1-2, with a possible D match to TRBD1 (5 bases). V lost 2 bases and J 4 bases, leaving 8 bases between the germline ends. CDR1 and CDR2 (germline): MNHEY, SVGEGT. This CDR3 has 13 amino acids. The CDR3, as DNA: TGTGCCAGCAGTTACCAGAGGGGCTATGGCTACACCTTC. It codes for CASSYQRGYGYTF.

The genes are TRBV6-2 or TRBV6-3 and TRBJ2-2, with D possibly being TRBD1 or TRBD2 (5 bases each). V gave up 5 bases and J gave up 7 bases, with 11 bases separating them. Germline V lookup: CDR1 MNHEY, CDR2 SVGEGT. The CDR3 length is 13 residues. The CDR3 is CASSDMGDGELFF. DNA for the CDR3: TGTGCCAGCAGTGATATGGGGGACGGGGAGCTGTTTTTT.

This clonotype was seen more than once but under ten times. This chain connects TRBV20-1 to TRBJ2-3; D may be TRBD2 (5 bases). Trimming left V 4 bases short and J 0 bases short, with 14 bases between. This CDR3 has 15 residues. Germline CDR1 DFQATT, CDR2 SNEGSKA (reference sequence). CDR3 sequence (DNA): TGCAGTGCTAACCCCCGACTAACTAGCACAGATACGCAGTATTTT. Translating gives CSANPRLTSTDTQYF.

About this clonotype itself: Since a much larger clone is just one base distant, this may be a read error. The rearrangement links TRBV10-3 to TRBJ1-6; TRBD1 matches at 10 bases. This CDR3 comprises 15 residues. Germline V gene lookup returns CDR1 ENHRY and CDR2 SYGVKD. CDR3 protein: CASELGQGISSPPHF. For the CDR3, the DNA is TGTGCCAGCGAACTGGGACAGGGGATTAGTTCACCCCCCCACTTT.

This clonotype was recorded a few times. V usage is TRBV4-3 and J usage is TRBJ2-1; maybe TRBD2 (5 bases). The CDR3 contains 14 residues. Per the germline V gene, CDR1 is LGHNA and CDR2 is YSLEER. V gave up 0 bases and J gave up 6 bases, with 9 bases separating them. The CDR3 DNA reads as TGCGCCAGCAGCCAAGATTGGAGGACCAATGAGCAGTTCTTC. Its translation: CASSQDWRTNEQFF.

The V and J genes are TRBV6-1 and TRBJ2-5, with no clear D. The V gene lost 5 bases and the J gene lost 0 bases, with 13 bases spanning the gap. Per the germline V gene, CDR1 is MNHNS and CDR2 is SASEGT. The CDR3 length is 15 residues. Here the CDR3 reads CASSPPEWYQETQYF. In nucleotides, the CDR3 is TGTGCCAGCAGTCCCCCTGAGTGGTACCAAGAGACCCAGTACTTC.

This clonotype was seen only a few times. The chain has TRBV2 and TRBJ2-3; possibly TRBD1 for D (7 bases). The CDR3 contains 16 residues. Germline-derived CDR1 and CDR2 are SNHLY and FYNNEI. Trimming removed 5 bases from V and 6 bases from J, with 21 bases in between. Here the CDR3 DNA reads TGTGCCAGCAGTCCCAGTGGAGGGGGCCGCGCGGATACGCAGTATTTT. It encodes CASSPSGGGRADTQYF.

In its sample, this clonotype was seen a few times. The chain combines TRBV6-2 or TRBV6-3 with TRBJ2-4; no firm D call. CDR3 length equals 13 residues. V was shortened by 7 bases and J by 1 base, with 8 bases between the two germline ends. Germline-derived CDR1 and CDR2 are MNHEY and SVGEGT. The CDR3 DNA follows: TGTGCCAGCACCGCAGGTGCCAAAAACATTCAGTACTTC. Translated, it gives CASTAGAKNIQYF.

This sequence joins TRBV12-3 or TRBV12-4 and TRBJ1-3; D ambiguous. The CDR3 covers 13 residues. The germline V and J ends were trimmed by 1 base and 5 bases, with 6 bases remaining between them. Here the CDR3 reads CASSLDGRNTIYF. CDR3 nucleotide sequence: TGTGCCAGCAGTTTAGACGGCAGAAACACCATATATTTT.